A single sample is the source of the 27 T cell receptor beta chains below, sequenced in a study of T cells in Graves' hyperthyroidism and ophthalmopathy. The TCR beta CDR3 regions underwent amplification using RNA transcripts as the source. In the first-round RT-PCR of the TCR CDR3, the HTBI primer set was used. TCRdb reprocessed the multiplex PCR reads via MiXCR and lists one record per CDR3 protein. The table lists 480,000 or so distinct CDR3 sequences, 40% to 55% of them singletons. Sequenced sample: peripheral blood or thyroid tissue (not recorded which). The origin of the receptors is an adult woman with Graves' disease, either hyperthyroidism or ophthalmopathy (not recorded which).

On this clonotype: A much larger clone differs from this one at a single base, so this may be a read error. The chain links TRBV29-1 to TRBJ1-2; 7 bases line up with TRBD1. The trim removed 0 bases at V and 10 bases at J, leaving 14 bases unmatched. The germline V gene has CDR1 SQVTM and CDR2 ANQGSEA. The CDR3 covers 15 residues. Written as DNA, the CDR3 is TGCAGCGTTGAAGATTCTCCGACAGGGAGAGGTGACTACACCTTC. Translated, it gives CSVEDSPTGRGDYTF. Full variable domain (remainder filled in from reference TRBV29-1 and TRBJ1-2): SAVISQKPSRDICQRGTSLTIQCQVDSQVTMMFWYRQQPGQSLTLIATANQGSEATYESGFVIDKFPISRPNLTFSTLTVSNMSPEDSSIYLCSVEDSPTGRGDYTFGSGTRLTVV.

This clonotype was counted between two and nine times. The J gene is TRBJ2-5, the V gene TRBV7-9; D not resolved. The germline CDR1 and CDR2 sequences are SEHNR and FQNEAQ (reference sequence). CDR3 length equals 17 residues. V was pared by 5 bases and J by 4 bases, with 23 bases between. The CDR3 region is CASSPKNPALGGETQYF. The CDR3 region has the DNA TGTGCCAGCAGCCCAAAAAACCCGGCTCTAGGCGGAGAGACCCAGTACTTC.

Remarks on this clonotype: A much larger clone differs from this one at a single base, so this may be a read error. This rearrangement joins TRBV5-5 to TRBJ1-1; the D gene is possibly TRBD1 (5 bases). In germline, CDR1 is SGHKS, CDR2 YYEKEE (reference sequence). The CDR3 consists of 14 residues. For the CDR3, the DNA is TGTGCCAGCAGCCCCGCCGGGGCAGGGTGGTTGGCTTCCTTT. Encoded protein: CASSPAGAGWLASF.

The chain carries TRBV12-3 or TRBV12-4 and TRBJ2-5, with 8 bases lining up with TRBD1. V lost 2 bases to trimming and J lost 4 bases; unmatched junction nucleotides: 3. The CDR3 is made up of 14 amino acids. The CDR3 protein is CASSLRTGIETQYF. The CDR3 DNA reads TGTGCCAGCAGTTTACGGACAGGGATAGAGACCCAGTACTTC.

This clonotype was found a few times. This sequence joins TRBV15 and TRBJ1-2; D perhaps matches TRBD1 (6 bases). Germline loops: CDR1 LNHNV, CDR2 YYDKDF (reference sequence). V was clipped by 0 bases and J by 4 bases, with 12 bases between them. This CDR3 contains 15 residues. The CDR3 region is CATSRDVGQIYGYTF. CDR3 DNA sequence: TGTGCCACCAGCAGAGACGTAGGACAGATCTATGGCTACACCTTC. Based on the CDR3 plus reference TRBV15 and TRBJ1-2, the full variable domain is DAMVIQNPRYQVTQFGKPVTLSCSQTLNHNVMYWYQQKSSQAPKLLFHYYDKDFNNEADTPDNFQSRRPNTSFCFLDIRSPGLGDTAMYLCATSRDVGQIYGYTFGSGTRLTVV.

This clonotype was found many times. The CDR3 reads CASSQQGSLSYEQYF. The CDR3 DNA follows: TGTGCCAGCAGCCAACAGGGGTCCCTCTCCTACGAGCAGTACTTC. This chain uses TRBV4-2 with TRBJ2-7; maybe TRBD1 (6 bases). Per germline, CDR1 LGHNA and CDR2 YNFKEQ. The CDR3 is 15 amino acids. Trimming shortened V by 2 bases and J by 0 bases, and 11 bases separated the two germline ends.

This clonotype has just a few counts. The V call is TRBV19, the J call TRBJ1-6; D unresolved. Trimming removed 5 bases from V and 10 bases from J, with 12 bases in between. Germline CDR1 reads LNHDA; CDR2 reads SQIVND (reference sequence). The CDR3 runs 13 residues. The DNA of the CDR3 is TGTGCCAGTAGTTCCCAGAGTTACTCACCCCTCCACTTT. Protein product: CASSSQSYSPLHF.

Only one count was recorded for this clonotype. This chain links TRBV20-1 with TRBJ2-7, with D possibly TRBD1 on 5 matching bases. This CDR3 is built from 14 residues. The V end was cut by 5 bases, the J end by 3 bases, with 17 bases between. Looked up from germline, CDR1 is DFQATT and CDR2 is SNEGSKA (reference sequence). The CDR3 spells CSAPRVKGLYEQYF. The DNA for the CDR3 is TGCAGTGCTCCCCGGGTGAAGGGGCTCTACGAGCAGTACTTC.

The CDR3 DNA follows: TGTGCCAGCAGCCATTTATCGAGGAGAACCTACGAGCAGTACTTC. Its translation is CASSHLSRRTYEQYF. The chain couples TRBV27 to TRBJ2-7; no clear D. The V and J ends lost 6 bases and 2 bases respectively, with 17 bases between them. Germline assignment: CDR1 MNHEY and CDR2 SMNVEV (reference sequence). The CDR3 contains 15 residues.

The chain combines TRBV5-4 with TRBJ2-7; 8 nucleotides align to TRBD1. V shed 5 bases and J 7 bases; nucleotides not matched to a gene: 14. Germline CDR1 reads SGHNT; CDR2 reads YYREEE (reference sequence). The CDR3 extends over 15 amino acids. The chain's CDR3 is CASRTLGQGFSEQYF. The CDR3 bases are TGTGCCAGCAGGACCCTTGGACAGGGATTCTCAGAGCAGTACTTC.

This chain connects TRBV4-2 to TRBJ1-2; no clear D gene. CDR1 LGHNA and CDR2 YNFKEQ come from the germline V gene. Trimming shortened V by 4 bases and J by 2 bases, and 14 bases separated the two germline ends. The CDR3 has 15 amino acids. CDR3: CASSLPGQSNYGYTF. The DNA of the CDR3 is TGTGCCAGCAGCCTACCCGGGCAATCAAACTATGGCTACACCTTC.

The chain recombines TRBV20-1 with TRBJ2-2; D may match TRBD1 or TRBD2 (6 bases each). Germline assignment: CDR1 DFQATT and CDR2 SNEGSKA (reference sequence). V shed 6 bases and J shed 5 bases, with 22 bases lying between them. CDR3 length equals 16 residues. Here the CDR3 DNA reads TGCAGTGCCAGGGGAGGACGGCCAACAAGGACCGGGGAGCTGTTTTTT. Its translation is CSARGGRPTRTGELFF.

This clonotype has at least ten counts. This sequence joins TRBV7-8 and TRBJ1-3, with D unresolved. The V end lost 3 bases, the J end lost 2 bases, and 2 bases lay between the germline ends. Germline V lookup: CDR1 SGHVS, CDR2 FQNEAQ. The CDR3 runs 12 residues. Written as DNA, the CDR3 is TGTGCCAGCAGCTTCGCTGGAAACACCATATATTTT. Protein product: CASSFAGNTIYF.

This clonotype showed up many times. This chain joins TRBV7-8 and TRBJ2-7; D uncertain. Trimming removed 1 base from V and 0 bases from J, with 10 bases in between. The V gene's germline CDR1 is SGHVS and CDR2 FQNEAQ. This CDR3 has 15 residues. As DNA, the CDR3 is TGTGCCAGCAGCTTAGTAACGGAGAGCTCCTACGAGCAGTACTTC. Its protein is CASSLVTESSYEQYF.

The CDR3 DNA reads TGCAGCGCTGCACAGTCTAACTATGGCTACACCTTC. This codes for CSAAQSNYGYTF. The chain recombines TRBV29-1 with TRBJ1-2; D unresolved. The length of the CDR3 is 12 residues. Trimming shortened V by 7 bases and J by 0 bases, and 9 bases separated the two germline ends. The V gene's germline CDR1 is SQVTM and CDR2 ANQGSEA.

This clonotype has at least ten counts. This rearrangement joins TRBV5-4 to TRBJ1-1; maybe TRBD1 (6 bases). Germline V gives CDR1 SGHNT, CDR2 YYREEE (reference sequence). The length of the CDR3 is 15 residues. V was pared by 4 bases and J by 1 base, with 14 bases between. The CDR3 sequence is CASSRGDTKNTEAFF. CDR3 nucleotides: TGTGCCAGCAGCAGAGGGGACACAAAGAACACTGAAGCTTTCTTT. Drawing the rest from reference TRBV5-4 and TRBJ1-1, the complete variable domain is ETGVTQSPTHLIKTRGQQVTLRCSSQSGHNTVSWYQQALGQGPQFIFQYYREEENGRGNFPPRFSGLQFPNYSSELNVNALELDDSALYLCASSRGDTKNTEAFFGQGTRLTVV.

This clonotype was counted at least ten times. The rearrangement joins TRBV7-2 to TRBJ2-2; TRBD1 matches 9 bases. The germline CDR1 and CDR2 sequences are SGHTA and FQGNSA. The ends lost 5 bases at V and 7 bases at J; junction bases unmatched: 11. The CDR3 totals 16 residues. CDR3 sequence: CASSALRDREGGELFF. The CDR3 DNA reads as TGTGCCAGCAGCGCCCTAAGGGACAGGGAGGGCGGGGAGCTGTTTTTT.

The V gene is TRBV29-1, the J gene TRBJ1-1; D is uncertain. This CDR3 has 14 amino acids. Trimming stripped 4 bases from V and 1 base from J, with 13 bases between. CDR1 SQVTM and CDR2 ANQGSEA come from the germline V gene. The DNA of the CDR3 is TGCAGCGTTGTGGACCCCCGTCAGAACACTGAAGCTTTCTTT. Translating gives CSVVDPRQNTEAFF.

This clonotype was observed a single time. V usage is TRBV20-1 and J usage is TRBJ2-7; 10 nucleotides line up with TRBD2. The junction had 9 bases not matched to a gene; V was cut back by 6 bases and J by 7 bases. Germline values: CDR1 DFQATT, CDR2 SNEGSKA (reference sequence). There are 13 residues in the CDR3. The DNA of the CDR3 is TGCAGTGCCCCTAGCGGGGGACTCGGAGAGCAGTACTTC. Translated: CSAPSGGLGEQYF.

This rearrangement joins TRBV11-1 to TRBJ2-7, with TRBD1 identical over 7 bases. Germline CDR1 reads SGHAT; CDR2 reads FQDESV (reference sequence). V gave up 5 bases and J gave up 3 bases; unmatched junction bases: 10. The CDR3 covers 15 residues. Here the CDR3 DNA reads TGTGCCAGCAGCCCACAGGAGGACAGGCACTACGAGCAGTACTTC. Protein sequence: CASSPQEDRHYEQYF.

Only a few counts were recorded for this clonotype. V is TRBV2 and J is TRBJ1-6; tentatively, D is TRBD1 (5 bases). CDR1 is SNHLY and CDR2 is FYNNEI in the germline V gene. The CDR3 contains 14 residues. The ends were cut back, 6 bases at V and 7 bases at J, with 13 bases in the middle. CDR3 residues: CASRSDSLNSPLHF. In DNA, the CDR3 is TGTGCCAGCAGGTCCGACAGCCTGAATTCACCCCTCCACTTT. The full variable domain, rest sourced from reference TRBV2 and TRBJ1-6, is EPEVTQTPSHQVTQMGQEVILRCVPISNHLYFYWYRQILGQKVEFLVSFYNNEISEKSEIFDDQFSVERPDGSNFTLKIRSTKLEDSAMYFCASRSDSLNSPLHFGNGTRLTVT.

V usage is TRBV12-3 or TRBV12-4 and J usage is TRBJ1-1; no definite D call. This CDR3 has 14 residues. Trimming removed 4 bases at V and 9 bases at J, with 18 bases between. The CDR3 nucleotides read TGTGCCAGCAGTTATGCGGTACTGGTTACAAAAGCTTTCTTT. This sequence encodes CASSYAVLVTKAFF.

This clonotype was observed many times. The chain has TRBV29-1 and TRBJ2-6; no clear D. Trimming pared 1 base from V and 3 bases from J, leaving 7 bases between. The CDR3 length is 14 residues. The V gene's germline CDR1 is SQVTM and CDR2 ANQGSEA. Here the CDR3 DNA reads TGCAGCGTTGAAGGGATTAATGGGGCCAACGTCCTGACTTTC. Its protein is CSVEGINGANVLTF.

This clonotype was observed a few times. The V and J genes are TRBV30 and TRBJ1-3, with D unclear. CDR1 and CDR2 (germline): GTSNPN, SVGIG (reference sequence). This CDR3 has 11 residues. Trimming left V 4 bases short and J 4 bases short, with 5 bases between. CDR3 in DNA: TGTGCCTGGACAATAGGAAACACCATATATTTT. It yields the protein CAWTIGNTIYF.

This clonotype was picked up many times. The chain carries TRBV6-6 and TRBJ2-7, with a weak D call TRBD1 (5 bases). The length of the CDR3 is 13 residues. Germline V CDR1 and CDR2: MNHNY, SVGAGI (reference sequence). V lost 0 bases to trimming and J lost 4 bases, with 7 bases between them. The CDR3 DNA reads TGTGCCAGCAGTTACTCGAAGGGGTACGAGCAGTACTTC. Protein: CASSYSKGYEQYF.

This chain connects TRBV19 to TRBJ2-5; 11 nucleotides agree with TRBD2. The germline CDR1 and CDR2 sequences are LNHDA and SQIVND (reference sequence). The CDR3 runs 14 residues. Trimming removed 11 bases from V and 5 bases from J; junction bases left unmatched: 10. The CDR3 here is CAGSSSGGEETQYF. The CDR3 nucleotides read TGTGCCGGCTCCAGTAGCGGGGGGGAGGAGACCCAGTACTTC.

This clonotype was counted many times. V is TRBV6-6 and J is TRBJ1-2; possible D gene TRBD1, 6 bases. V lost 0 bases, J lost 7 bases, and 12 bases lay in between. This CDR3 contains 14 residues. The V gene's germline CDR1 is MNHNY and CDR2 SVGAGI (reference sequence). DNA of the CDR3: TGTGCCAGCAGTTACTCAACGGGGGCAGGTGGCTACACCTTC. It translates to CASSYSTGAGGYTF.